Following are 8 T cell receptor beta chains from one sample sequenced in a study of PD-L1 blockade in urothelial cancer. The repertoire was sequenced with immunoSEQ multiplex PCR; TCRdb's copy has only in-frame clones and lacks some. This sample has 100,000 or so clones, with roughly nine tenths found just once. Source: PBMCs, taken around atezolizumab (anti-PD-L1) treatment. The receptors shown here come from a woman of 80 years or more with urothelial cancer.

The DNA for the CDR3 is TGTGCCAGCACCAGCGGGACAGGGGGCCGTGGCTACACCTTC. It yields the protein CASTSGTGGRGYTF. The gene calls are TRBV2 and TRBJ1-2; 12 bases match TRBD1. V dropped 7 bases and J dropped 7; count of bases not matched to a gene: 7. This CDR3 contains 14 residues. CDR1 is SNHLY and CDR2 is FYNNEI in the germline V gene.

The chain couples TRBV29-1 to TRBJ2-1; 8 bases fit TRBD1. Trimming cost V 6 bases and J 7 bases; bases outside gene matches: 8. Looked up from germline, CDR1 is SQVTM and CDR2 is ANQGSEA. CDR3 length: 13 residues. The CDR3 loop is CSVSGGRGNEQFF. The CDR3 DNA follows: TGCAGCGTCTCAGGGGGCCGAGGGAATGAGCAGTTCTTC.

This rearrangement joins TRBV5-1 to TRBJ2-5; perhaps TRBD2 as D (6 bases). The CDR3 totals 16 residues. From germline, CDR1 is SGHRS and CDR2 YFSETQ. The V gene lost 4 bases and the J gene lost 5 bases, with 21 bases spanning the gap. This chain's CDR3 is CASSRSGSLAGETQYF. For the CDR3, the DNA is TGCGCCAGCAGCCGATCGGGAAGTTTGGCGGGGGAGACCCAGTACTTC.

The V and J genes are TRBV19 and TRBJ1-5; the D is unclear. The V end lost 5 bases, the J end lost 5 bases, and 7 bases lay between the germline ends. Germline CDR1 and CDR2: LNHDA and SQIVND (reference sequence). The CDR3 extends over 12 amino acids. The CDR3 spells CASSWPHQPQHF. The CDR3 DNA reads TGTGCCAGTAGTTGGCCCCATCAGCCCCAGCATTTT.

This chain joins TRBV7-9 and TRBJ1-5; TRBD1 agrees at 9 bases. Germline V gene data show CDR1 as SEHNR and CDR2 as FQNEAQ (reference sequence). The CDR3 is 15 residues long. V shed 5 bases, J shed 7 bases, and the junction held 9 bases outside the gene matches. CDR3 amino acids: CASSAQGALGQPQHF. The CDR3 region has the DNA TGTGCCAGCAGCGCACAGGGGGCGCTTGGACAGCCCCAGCATTTT.

This chain connects TRBV6-4 to TRBJ2-1; possibly TRBD2 for D (6 bases). Germline CDR1 reads MRHNA; CDR2 reads SNTAGT. There are 13 residues in the CDR3. Trimming stripped 6 bases from V and 9 bases from J, with 15 bases between. The CDR3: CASSREARGEQFF. The CDR3 DNA follows: TGTGCCAGCAGCCGTGAGGCGCGGGGTGAGCAGTTCTTC.

The rearrangement joins TRBV9 to TRBJ2-7; TRBD2 is a possible D gene (6 bases). The germline gives CDR1 SGDLS, CDR2 YYNGEE. The CDR3 totals 14 residues. The V gene lost 0 bases and the J gene lost 4 bases, with 11 bases spanning the gap. The CDR3 protein is CASSVGLAPYEQYF. DNA of the CDR3: TGTGCCAGCAGCGTAGGGCTAGCGCCATACGAGCAGTACTTC.

In this sample, this clone turned up once. This sequence joins TRBV19 and TRBJ1-5, with D possibly TRBD1 on 6 matching bases. This CDR3 is 15 amino acids long. CDR1 is LNHDA and CDR2 is SQIVND in the germline V gene (reference sequence). The V end was cut by 2 bases, the J end by 5 bases, with 13 bases between. The CDR3 bases are TGTGCCAGTAGTATAACAGGGTTGTCGCATCAGCCCCAGCATTTT. Translated: CASSITGLSHQPQHF. Full variable domain (outside the CDR3, taken from reference TRBV19 and TRBJ1-5): DGGITQSPKYLFRKEGQNVTLSCEQNLNHDAMYWYRQDPGQGLRLIYYSQIVNDFQKGDIAEGYSVSREKKESFPLTVTSAQKNPTAFYLCASSITGLSHQPQHFGDGTRLSIL.